The clone carrying this T cell receptor beta chain has more than one count but fewer than ten. The target antigen is unknown. This entry comes from a study of Ad26.COV2.S vaccination and SARS-CoV-2 variants. Study conclusions and caveats: Spike-specific TCR breadth was greater after Ad26.COV2.S than placebo.

The sample's treatment: around 19 received Ad26.COV2.S at low or high dose, single or two shots; 5 received placebo; per-sample allocation not given. Sampling was performed 63 days after the first vaccine or placebo injection. Assay used: immunoSEQ multiplex PCR; TCRdb lists only in-frame clones, some missing. Among 350,000 to 500,000 clones listed, 85% to 90% were seen once. The TCR sequence derives from a person aged 18-60 years who received the Ad26.COV2.S COVID-19 vaccine or a placebo. Material: peripheral blood, obtained in a trial of Ad26.COV2.S vaccine versus placebo.

The CDR3 sequence is CASSFWTGTPSSYNSPLHF. The CDR3 DNA follows: TGTGCCAGCAGCTTCTGGACAGGGACCCCGAGCTCCTATAATTCACCCCTCCACTTT. The genes are TRBV13 and TRBJ1-6, with TRBD1 matching 8 bases. J was trimmed by 0 bases and V by 3 bases; bases with no gene match: 10. The CDR3 runs to 19 residues. The germline CDR1 and CDR2 sequences are PRHDT and FYEKMQ (reference sequence). The entire variable domain, with the rest obtained from reference TRBV13 and TRBJ1-6, is as follows: AAGVIQSPRHLIKEKRETATLKCYPIPRHDTVYWYQQGPGQDPQFLISFYEKMQSDKGSIPDRFSAQQFSDYHSELNMSSLELGDSALYFCASSFWTGTPSSYNSPLHFGNGTRLTVT.